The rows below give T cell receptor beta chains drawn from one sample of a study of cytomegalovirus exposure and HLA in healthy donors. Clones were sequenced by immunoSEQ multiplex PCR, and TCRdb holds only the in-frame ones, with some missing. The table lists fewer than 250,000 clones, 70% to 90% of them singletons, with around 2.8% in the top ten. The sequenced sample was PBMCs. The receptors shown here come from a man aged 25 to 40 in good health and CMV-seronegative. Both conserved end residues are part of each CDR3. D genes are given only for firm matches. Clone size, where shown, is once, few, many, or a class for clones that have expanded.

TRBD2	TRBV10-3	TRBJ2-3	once	CAISEVAIGLAQSDTQYF	TGTGCCATCAGTGAAGTGGCGATAGGACTAGCGCAGTCAGATACGCAGTATTTT
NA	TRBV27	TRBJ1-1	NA	CASSLQVSHTEAFF	TGTGCCAGCAGTTTACAGGTATCCCACACTGAAGCTTTCTTT
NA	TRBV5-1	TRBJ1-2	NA	CASSLEPAGGAGGYTF	TGCGCCAGCAGCTTGGAACCCGCTGGGGGGGCGGGAGGCTACACCTTC
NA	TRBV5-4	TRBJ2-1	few	CASTPRSGYEQFF	TGTGCCAGCACCCCCCGGTCCGGGTATGAGCAGTTCTTC
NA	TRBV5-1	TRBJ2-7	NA	CASSLAPELSMNYEQYF	TGCGCCAGCAGCTTGGCCCCGGAGCTTAGTATGAACTACGAGCAGTACTTC
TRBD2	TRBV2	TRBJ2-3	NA	CASGGVVADTQYF	TGTGCCAGCGGGGGGGTAGTAGCAGATACGCAGTATTTT
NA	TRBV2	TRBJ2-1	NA	CASSAPTGSISNEQFF	TGTGCCAGCAGTGCACCTACAGGGTCAATCAGCAATGAGCAGTTCTTC
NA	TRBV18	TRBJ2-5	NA	CASSPVTGNRETQYF	TGTGCCAGCTCACCAGTAACAGGGAATCGGGAGACCCAGTACTTC
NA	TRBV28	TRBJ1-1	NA	CASSFPIRTTGVLNTEAFF	TGTGCCAGCAGTTTCCCCATCCGAACGACAGGAGTGTTGAACACTGAAGCTTTCTTT
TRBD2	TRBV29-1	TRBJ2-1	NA	CSVEGAGVNNEQFF	TGCAGCGTTGAAGGCGCGGGGGTAAACAATGAGCAGTTCTTC
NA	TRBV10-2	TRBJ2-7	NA	CASSPVNEQYF	TGCGCCAGCAGTCCGGTGAACGAGCAGTACTTC
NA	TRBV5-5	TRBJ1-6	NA	CASSLGLQTLHF	TGTGCCAGCAGCTTGGGGCTGCAAACCCTCCACTTT
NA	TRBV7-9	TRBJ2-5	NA	CSSSLVVGQETQYF	TGTTCCAGCAGCTTAGTGGTCGGGCAAGAGACCCAGTACTTC
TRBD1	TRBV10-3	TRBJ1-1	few	CAISGTGGGTEAFF	TGTGCCATCAGCGGGACAGGGGGCGGCACTGAAGCTTTCTTT
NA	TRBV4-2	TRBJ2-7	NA	CASSQEPDNSYEQYF	TGTGCCAGCAGCCAAGAACCGGACAACTCCTACGAGCAGTACTTC
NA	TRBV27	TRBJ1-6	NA	CASSGEWGVNSPLHF	TGTGCCAGCAGTGGGGAGTGGGGGGTTAATTCACCCCTCCACTTT
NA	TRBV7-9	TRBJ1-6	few	CASSLEQGPNSPLHF	TGTGCCAGCAGCTTAGAACAGGGACCTAATTCACCCCTCCACTTT
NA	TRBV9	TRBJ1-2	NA	CASSVLGEGGGYGYTF	TGTGCCAGCAGCGTATTGGGGGAGGGAGGGGGATATGGCTACACCTTC
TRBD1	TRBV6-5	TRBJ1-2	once	CASSYGLGTGEVGYTF	TGTGCCAGCAGTTACGGCCTTGGGACAGGGGAAGTTGGCTACACCTTC
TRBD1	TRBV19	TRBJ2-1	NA	CASSRQGPGHEQFF	TGTGCCAGTAGTCGACAGGGCCCAGGGCATGAGCAGTTCTTC
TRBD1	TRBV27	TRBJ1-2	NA	CASSSRQGNYGYTF	TGTGCCAGCAGTTCCCGACAGGGGAACTATGGCTACACCTTC
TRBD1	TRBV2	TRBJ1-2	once	CASSEVRTGGYYGYTF	TGTGCCAGCAGTGAAGTGAGAACAGGGGGGTACTATGGCTACACCTTC
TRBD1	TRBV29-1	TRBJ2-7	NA	CSVEGQAYEQYF	TGCAGCGTTGAGGGACAGGCGTACGAGCAGTACTTC
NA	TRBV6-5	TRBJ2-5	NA	CASSYSGPAAETQYF	TGTGCCAGCAGTTACTCAGGCCCCGCGGCGGAGACCCAGTACTTC
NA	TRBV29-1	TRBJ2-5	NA	CSVGTRLQETQYF	TGCAGCGTTGGGACAAGACTCCAAGAGACCCAGTACTTC
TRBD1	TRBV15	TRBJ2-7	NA	CATGDRGDYEQYF	TGTGCCACCGGGGACAGGGGAGACTACGAGCAGTACTTC
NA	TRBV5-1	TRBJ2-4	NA	CASRRENIQYF	TGCGCCAGCAGGAGGGAAAACATTCAGTACTTC
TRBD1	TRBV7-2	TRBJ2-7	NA	CASRLTGAYEQYF	TGTGCCAGCAGATTGACAGGGGCCTACGAGCAGTACTTC
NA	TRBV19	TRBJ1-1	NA	CASSMGRANTEAFF	TGTGCCAGTAGTATGGGCAGGGCCAACACTGAAGCTTTCTTT
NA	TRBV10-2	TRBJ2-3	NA	CASSESTGSTDTQYF	TGCGCCAGCAGTGAGTCTACGGGGAGCACAGATACGCAGTATTTT
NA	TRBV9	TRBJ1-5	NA	CASSVGGSNQPQHF	TGTGCCAGCAGCGTAGGAGGTAGCAATCAGCCCCAGCATTTT
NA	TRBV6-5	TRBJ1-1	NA	CASSLLTGLGDTEAFF	TGTGCCAGCAGTTTGCTAACAGGGTTGGGGGACACTGAAGCTTTCTTT
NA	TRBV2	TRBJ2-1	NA	CASTLTPLISYSEQFF	TGTGCCAGCACCCTGACACCTTTAATCTCCTACAGTGAGCAGTTCTTC
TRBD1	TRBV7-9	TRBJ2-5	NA	CASSRQGQETQYF	TGTGCCAGCAGCCGACAGGGTCAAGAGACCCAGTACTTC
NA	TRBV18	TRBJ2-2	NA	CASSAPLTNTGELFF	TGTGCCAGCTCAGCCCCTCTAACGAACACCGGGGAGCTGTTTTTT
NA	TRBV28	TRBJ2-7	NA	CASGGSGSSSYEQYF	TGTGCCAGCGGTGGGTCGGGTTCTTCGTCCTACGAGCAGTACTTC
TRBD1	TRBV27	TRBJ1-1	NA	CASKTGTLRAFF	TGTGCCAGCAAGACAGGGACCCTGAGAGCTTTCTTT
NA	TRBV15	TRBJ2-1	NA	CATSRDWGLNNEQFF	TGTGCCACCAGCAGAGATTGGGGGCTCAACAATGAGCAGTTCTTC
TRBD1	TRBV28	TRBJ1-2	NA	CASSNPTGGYGYTF	TGTGCCAGCAGTAACCCAACAGGGGGCTATGGCTACACCTTC
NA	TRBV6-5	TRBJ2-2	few	CASGRQADTGELFF	TGTGCCAGCGGCCGACAGGCTGACACCGGGGAGCTGTTTTTT
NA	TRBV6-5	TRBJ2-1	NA	CASRPLTPPYNEQFF	TGTGCCAGCAGACCCCTGACTCCCCCCTACAATGAGCAGTTCTTC
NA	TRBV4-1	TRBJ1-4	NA	CASSQAMMGQTTNEKLFF	TGCGCCAGCAGCCAAGCAATGATGGGCCAGACAACTAATGAAAAACTGTTTTTT
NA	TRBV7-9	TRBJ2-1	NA	CASSRGNAGNEQFF	TGTGCCAGCAGCCGTGGGAATGCGGGGAATGAGCAGTTCTTC
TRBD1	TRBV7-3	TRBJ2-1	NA	CASSSTGGAYNEQFF	TGTGCCAGCAGCTCTACAGGGGGAGCCTACAATGAGCAGTTCTTC
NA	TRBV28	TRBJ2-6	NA	CASSLFDTEGVSGANVLTF	TGTGCCAGCAGTTTATTCGATACGGAAGGGGTCTCTGGGGCCAACGTCCTGACTTTC
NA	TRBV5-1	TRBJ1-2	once	CASSGSTRPTTNYGYTF	TGCGCCAGCAGCGGATCAACAAGGCCCACTACTAACTATGGCTACACCTTC
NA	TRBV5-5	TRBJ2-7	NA	CASSFAGDEQYF	TGTGCCAGCAGCTTTGCTGGAGACGAGCAGTACTTC
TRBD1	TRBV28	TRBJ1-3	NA	CASRPQGAGNTIYF	TGTGCCAGCAGGCCACAGGGGGCTGGGAACACCATATATTTT
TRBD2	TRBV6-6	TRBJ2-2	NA	CASRTSGGELFF	TGTGCCAGCAGAACTAGCGGCGGGGAGCTGTTTTTT
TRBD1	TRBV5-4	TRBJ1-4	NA	CASSARDRGRRGNEKLFF	TGTGCCAGCAGCGCCCGGGACAGGGGGCGACGGGGTAATGAAAAACTGTTTTTT
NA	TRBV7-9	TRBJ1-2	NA	CASSVSVEDPGYTF	TGTGCCAGCAGCGTCTCGGTGGAGGATCCTGGCTACACCTTC
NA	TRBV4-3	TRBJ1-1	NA	CASSQEVLRGGRTEAFF	TGCGCCAGCAGCCAAGAAGTTCTGAGAGGGGGAAGGACTGAAGCTTTCTTT
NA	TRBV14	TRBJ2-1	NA	CASSQRDSYNEQFF	TGTGCCAGCAGCCAGCGGGACTCCTACAATGAGCAGTTCTTC
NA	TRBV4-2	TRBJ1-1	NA	CASSQTAGGNTEAFF	TGTGCCAGCAGCCAAACCGCTGGAGGGAACACTGAAGCTTTCTTT
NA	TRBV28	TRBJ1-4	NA	CASISGASPEKLFF	TGTGCCAGCATCTCTGGAGCGAGCCCCGAAAAACTGTTTTTT
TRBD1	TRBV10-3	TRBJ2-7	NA	CAIRRTGDRYEQYF	TGTGCCATCAGAAGGACAGGGGATAGGTACGAGCAGTACTTC
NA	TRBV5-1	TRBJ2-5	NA	CASRRYLTEKETQYF	TGCGCCAGCAGACGCTACCTAACAGAGAAAGAGACCCAGTACTTC
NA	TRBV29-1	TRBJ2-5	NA	CSVPQGQETQYF	TGCAGCGTTCCCCAGGGGCAAGAGACCCAGTACTTC
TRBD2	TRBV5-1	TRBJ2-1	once	CASSQTSGPTFDEQFF	TGCGCCAGCAGTCAGACTAGCGGGCCTACATTCGATGAGCAGTTCTTC